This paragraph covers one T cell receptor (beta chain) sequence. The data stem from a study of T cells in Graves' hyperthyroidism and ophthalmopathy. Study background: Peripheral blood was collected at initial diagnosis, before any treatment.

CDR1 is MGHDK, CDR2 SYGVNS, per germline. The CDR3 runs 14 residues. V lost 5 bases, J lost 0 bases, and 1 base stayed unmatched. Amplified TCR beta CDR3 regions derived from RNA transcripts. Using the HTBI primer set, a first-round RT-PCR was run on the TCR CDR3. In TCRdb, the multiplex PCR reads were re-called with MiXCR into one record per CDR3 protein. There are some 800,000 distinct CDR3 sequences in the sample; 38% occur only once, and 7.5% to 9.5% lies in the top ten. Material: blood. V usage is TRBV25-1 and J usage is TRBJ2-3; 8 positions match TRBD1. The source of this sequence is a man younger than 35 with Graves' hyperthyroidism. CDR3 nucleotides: TGTGCCAGCAGTAGGACAGGGAGCACAGATACGCAGTATTTT. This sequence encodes CASSRTGSTDTQYF.